The present entry profiles one T cell receptor beta chain with its context. This clone was seen only a few times. Its antigen remains unidentified. Base qualities are not at hand, and no much larger clone is one base apart. TCR CDR3 regions were amplified from genomic DNA by multiplex PCR using the deep immunoSEQ assay. Extracted genomic DNA from each cell subset was distributed evenly across all wells of several immunoSEQ 96-well plates, and each plate was treated as a replicate. For sorted subsets, each replicate PCR was loaded with 200 ng genomic DNA, equivalent to about 30,000 T cell genomes. Purified libraries were quantified with a Qubit 3.0 fluorometer, sized on a Bioanalyzer 2100, and re-quantified with the KAPA Library Quantification kit. Each immunoSEQ 96-well plate was sequenced on its own single-read 150-cycle Illumina NextSeq 550 flow cell. In the source study's methods: The immunoSEQ output contained only junctional sequences without quality scores, so filtering could not match that applied to full-length reads. To assign V/J genes and CDR3, sequences were annotated against IMGT germline references using PyIR, a Python wrapper for IgBLAST v1.9. Reads were filtered out if the reads had weak V/J assignments (E-value above 1e-6), no CDR3, stop codons, out-of-frame junctions, or ambiguous translated residues. V3J clonotypes were defined by identical inferred V gene, J gene, and CDR3 amino acid sequence. To compute the percentage overlap between repertoires, the number of shared unique clonotypes was divided by the size of the smaller repertoire. RTK rarefaction, the Chao1 estimator, and Recon v2.1 estimates of unobserved clonotypes were used to assess repertoire richness. OLGA was used to compute generation probabilities for all TCRbeta clonotypes that the gDNA method yielded from a few donors. Held by TCRdb, this immuneACCESS table contains in-frame sequences only and omits some clones. Under half of the omission traces to an unresolved V gene where checked; the cause of the rest is unknown. V and J calls and clone size are as listed in that table; D and trimming were resolved from the DNA. The sample records 1,100,000 or so clones, around 82% of which are singletons. Clones ranked in the top ten supply about 0.52% of the sample.

This sample was taken from a study of shared clonotypes between healthy human individuals (dated by TCRdb to the early 2020s). Background for the entire study: A few men and two women, aged 18 to 49 years, made up the cohort. Per donor, three plates each were used for CD4 naive and CD4 memory, two for CD8 naive, and one for CD8 memory. Blood TCR repertoires of about 5 healthy adults were deeply sequenced to estimate repertoire size and the extent of clonotype sharing between individuals. Libraries were prepared and TCR repertoires were sequenced by different laboratories using diverse techniques, in order to increase sequencing depth and limit assay-specific biases. Each donor's leukapheresis produced roughly between roughly 0.85 and 10 billion PBMCs. The investigation overall reported the following: Compared with non-shared clonotypes, clonotypes shared by all four sorted-subset donors had higher generation probabilities. Pairwise subsampling led to the expectation that sequencing depth would affect the degree of clonotype sharing among donors. Sampling was restricted to blood, and TCR repertoires in tissue are likely to differ from TCR repertoires in blood. The small number of donors limited the genetic and exposure-history diversity represented. Rarefaction of sorted-subset datasets indicated incomplete sequencing despite the large sequencing depth. Across a handful of donors, around 5% of naive CD4, roughly 3.5% of naive CD8, approximately 2.5% of memory CD4, and over 0.35% of memory CD8 clonotypes were shared. Naive subsets generally had larger estimated clonotype richness than memory subsets did.

The donors were healthy, HIV-negative adults with no recently reported acute infections or vaccinations. Only Caucasian adults living in Nashville, Tennessee, USA were represented among the donors. CD4+ T cells were enriched through magnetic negative selection, after which naive cells were positively selected on CD45RA and the remaining negative fraction served as the memory subset. Blood was collected by leukapheresis, and PBMCs were isolated by Ficoll-Histopaque density gradient centrifugation and then cryopreserved in liquid nitrogen vapor phase. Purity and quantity of every magnetically sorted T cell population were checked by analytical flow cytometry. Genomic DNA was isolated from every sorted fraction and measured by UV absorbance on a Nanodrop 2000c. The TCR comes from a man aged 18 to 29 in good health. Some clones in this sample may be carry-over from other donors' samples. Input material: memory CD4+ T cells from PBMCs. Explained via the paper, the cell subset or site label denotes: CD45RA-negative fraction.

CDR3 sequence: CASRRLGSINEQFF. In nucleotides, the sequence is TGTGCCAGCAGGAGACTAGGAAGTATCAATGAGCAGTTCTTC. The rearranged chain carries TRBV27 and TRBJ2-1; matching of 6 bases hints at TRBD2 as the D gene. CDR1 and CDR2 are drawn from the germline V gene (reference sequence): MNHEY, SMNVEV. The V and J ends are trimmed by 6 bases and 6 bases, leaving 15 bases between them. The CDR3 starts with the cysteine, ends with the phenylalanine, and has 14 residues. The sequence is cut down to CDR3 DNA, 42 bases in frame from base 1.